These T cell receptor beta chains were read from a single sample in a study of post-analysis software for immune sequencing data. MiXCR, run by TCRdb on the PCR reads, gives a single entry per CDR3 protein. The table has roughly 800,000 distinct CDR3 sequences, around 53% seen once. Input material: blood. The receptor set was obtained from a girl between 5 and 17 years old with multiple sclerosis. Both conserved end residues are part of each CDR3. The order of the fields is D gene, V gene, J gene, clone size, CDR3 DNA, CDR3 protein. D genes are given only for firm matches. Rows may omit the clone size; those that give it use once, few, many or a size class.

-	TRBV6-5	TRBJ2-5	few	TGTGCCAGCCGGACACAAGAGACCCAGTACTTC	CASRTQETQYF
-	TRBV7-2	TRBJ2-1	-	TGTGCCAGCAGCTTAGCACAGGGGGGGAGCTCCTACAATGAGCAGTTCTTC	CASSLAQGGSSYNEQFF
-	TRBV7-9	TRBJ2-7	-	TGTGCCAGCAGCCCCAAGTTCGGGGGACACCACCCGACCGAGCAGTACTTC	CASSPKFGGHHPTEQYF
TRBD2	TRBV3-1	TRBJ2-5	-	TGTGCCAGCAGCCGGGAGGGCCTTACAGAGACCCAGTACTTC	CASSREGLTETQYF
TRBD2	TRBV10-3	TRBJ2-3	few	TGTGCCCGCGGGGGGACCCACTCATCAGATACGCAGTATTTT	CARGGTHSSDTQYF
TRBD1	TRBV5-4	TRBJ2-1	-	TGTGCCAGCAGAATCGGACAGGGGTGGGACAATGAGCAGTTCTTC	CASRIGQGWDNEQFF
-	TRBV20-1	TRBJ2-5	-	TGCAGTGCTAGAGGCTCAGAAGAGACCCAGTACTTC	CSARGSEETQYF
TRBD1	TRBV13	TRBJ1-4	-	TGTGCCAGCAGCACCGGACAGGGTTGGGAAAAACGGTTTTTT	CASSTGQGWEKRFF
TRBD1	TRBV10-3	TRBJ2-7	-	TGTGCCATCAGTGACCGAGCCCCGGGACAGGGTGCATACGAGCAGTACTTC	CAISDRAPGQGAYEQYF
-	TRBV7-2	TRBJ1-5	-	TGTGCCAGCAGCTTAGGCAGGGTGAGCAATCAGCCCCAGCATTTT	CASSLGRVSNQPQHF
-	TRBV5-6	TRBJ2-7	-	TGTGCCATCAGGTCAACCGCCGGGATTCCCTACGAGCAGTACTTC	CAIRSTAGIPYEQYF
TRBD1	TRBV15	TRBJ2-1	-	TGTGCCACCAGCCCCCGGGACAGGGCGTACAATGAGCAGTTCTTC	CATSPRDRAYNEQFF
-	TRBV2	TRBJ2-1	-	TGTGCCAGCAGTGAAGTCAGTCCGCAGTTCTTC	CASSEVSPQFF
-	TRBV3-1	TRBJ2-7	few	TGTGCCAGCAGCCCAACCACCTACACTGTCGAGCAGTACTTC	CASSPTTYTVEQYF
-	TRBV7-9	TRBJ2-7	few	TGTGCCAGCAGCCCCCCGGGACCGCGTGTGAGCGAGCAGTACTTC	CASSPPGPRVSEQYF
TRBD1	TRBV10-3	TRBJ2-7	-	TGTGCCATCGGGGGAGGACAGGGGGCCTCGGACGAGCAGTACTTC	CAIGGGQGASDEQYF
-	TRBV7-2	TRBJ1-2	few	TGTGCCAGCAGGAGTTCCTATGGCTACACCTTC	CASRSSYGYTF
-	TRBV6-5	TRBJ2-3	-	TGTGCCAGCATGGGACTCGGGATTGCAGATACGCAGTATTTT	CASMGLGIADTQYF
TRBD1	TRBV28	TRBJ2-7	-	TGTGCCAGCAGGGTAACGCGAACAGGGGTCCAAGCAACTTACGAGCAGTACTTC	CASRVTRTGVQATYEQYF
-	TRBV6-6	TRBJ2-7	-	TGTGCCAGCAGTTACCGGGACTTGAGCTACGAGCAGTACTTC	CASSYRDLSYEQYF
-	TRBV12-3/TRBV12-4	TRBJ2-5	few	TGTGCCAGCAGTTTTGGAGACTCGATAATCAGAGAGACCCAGTACTTC	CASSFGDSIIRETQYF
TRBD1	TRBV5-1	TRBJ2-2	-	TGCGCCAGCTACTCCGGGACAGGAGGGACCGGGGAGCTGTTTTTT	CASYSGTGGTGELFF
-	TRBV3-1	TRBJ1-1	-	TGTGCCAGCAGAGACGACGGTCTCACTGAAGCTTGCTTT	CASRDDGLTEACF
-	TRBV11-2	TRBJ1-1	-	TGTGCCAGCAGCTTAGACCGGCAGACCACTGAAGCTTTCTTT	CASSLDRQTTEAFF
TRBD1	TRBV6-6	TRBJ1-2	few	TGTGCCAGCAGTTACCTCCAGAACAGGGGGCTCAATGGCTACACCTTC	CASSYLQNRGLNGYTF
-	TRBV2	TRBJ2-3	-	TGTGCCAGCGAGGGACTCCATGGCACAGATACGCAGTATTTT	CASEGLHGTDTQYF
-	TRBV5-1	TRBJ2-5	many	TGTGCCAGCAGCTTAGCCCAAGAGACCCAGTACTTC	CASSLAQETQYF
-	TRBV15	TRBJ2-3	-	TGTGCCACCAGCAGAGGCGGCGGAGAAGGCACAGATACGCAGTATTTT	CATSRGGGEGTDTQYF
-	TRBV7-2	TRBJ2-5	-	TGTGCCAGCAGCTTAGGCCGGGCCGGAGGTGAGACCCAGTACTTC	CASSLGRAGGETQYF
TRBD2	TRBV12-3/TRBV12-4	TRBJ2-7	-	TGTGCCAGCAGTCCCCTCAGCGGGAGGCCCTCCTACGAGCAGTACTTC	CASSPLSGRPSYEQYF
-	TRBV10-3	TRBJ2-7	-	TGTGCCATCAGTGCTGGCGTCGCGGAGAGCTCCTACGAGCAGTACTTC	CAISAGVAESSYEQYF
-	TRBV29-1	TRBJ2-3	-	TGCAGCGTTGGAAGAGGGTGGCAGGGAGATACGCAGTATTTT	CSVGRGWQGDTQYF